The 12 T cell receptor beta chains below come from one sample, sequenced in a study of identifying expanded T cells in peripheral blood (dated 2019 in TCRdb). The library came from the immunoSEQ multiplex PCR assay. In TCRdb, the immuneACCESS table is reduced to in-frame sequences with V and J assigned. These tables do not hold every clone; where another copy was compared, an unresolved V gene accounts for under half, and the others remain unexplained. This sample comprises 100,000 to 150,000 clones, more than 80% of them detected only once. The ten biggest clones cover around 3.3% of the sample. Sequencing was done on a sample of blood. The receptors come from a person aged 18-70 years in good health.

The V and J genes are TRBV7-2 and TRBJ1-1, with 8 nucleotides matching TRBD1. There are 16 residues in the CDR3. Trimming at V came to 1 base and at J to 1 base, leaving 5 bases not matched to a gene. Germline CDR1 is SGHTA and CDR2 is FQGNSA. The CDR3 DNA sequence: TGTGCCAGCAGCTTAGACTCAGGACAGGGGAACACTGAAGCTTTCTTT. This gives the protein CASSLDSGQGNTEAFF.

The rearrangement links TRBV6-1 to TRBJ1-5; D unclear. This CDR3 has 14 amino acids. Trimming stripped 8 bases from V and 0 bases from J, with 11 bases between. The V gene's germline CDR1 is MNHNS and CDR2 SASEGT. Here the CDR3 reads CASGSNTSNQPQHF. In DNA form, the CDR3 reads TGTGCCAGCGGATCGAATACTAGCAATCAGCCCCAGCATTTT.

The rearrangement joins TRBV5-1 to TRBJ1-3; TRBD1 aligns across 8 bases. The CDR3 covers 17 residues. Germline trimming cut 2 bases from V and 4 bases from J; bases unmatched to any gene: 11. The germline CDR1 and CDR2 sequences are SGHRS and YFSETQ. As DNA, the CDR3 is TGCGCCAGCAGCTTCGCATCGGGACAGGTAGCGGGAAACACCATATATTTT. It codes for CASSFASGQVAGNTIYF.

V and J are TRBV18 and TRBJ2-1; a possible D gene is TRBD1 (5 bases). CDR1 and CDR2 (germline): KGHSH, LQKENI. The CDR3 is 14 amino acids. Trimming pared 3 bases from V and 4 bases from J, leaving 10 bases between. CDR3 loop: CASSPDNFYNEQFF. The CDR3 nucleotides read TGTGCCAGCTCACCGGACAACTTTTACAATGAGCAGTTCTTC.

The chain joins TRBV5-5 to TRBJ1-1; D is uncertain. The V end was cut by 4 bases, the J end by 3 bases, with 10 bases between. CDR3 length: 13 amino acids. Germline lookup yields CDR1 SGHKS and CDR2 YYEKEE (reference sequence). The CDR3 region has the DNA TGTGCCAGCAGCCCCTTGGTGGACACTGAAGCTTTCTTT. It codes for CASSPLVDTEAFF.

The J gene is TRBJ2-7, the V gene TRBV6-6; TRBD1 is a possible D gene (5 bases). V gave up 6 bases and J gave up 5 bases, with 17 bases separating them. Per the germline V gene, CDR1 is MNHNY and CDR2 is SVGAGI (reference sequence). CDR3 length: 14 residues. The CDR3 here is CASSLSQDYHEQYF. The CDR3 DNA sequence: TGTGCCAGCAGCCTATCACAGGATTACCACGAGCAGTACTTC.

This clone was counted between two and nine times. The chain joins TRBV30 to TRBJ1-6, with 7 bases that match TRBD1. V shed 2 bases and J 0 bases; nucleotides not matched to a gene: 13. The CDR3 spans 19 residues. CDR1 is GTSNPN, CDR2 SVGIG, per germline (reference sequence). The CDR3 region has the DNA TGTGCCTGGAGTTCTCATCCCGGGACAGCGGGCTCCTATAATTCACCCCTCCACTTT. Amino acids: CAWSSHPGTAGSYNSPLHF.

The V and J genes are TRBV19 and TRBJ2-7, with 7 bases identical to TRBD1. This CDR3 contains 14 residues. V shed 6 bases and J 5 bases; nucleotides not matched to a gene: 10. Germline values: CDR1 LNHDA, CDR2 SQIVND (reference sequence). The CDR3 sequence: CASSPWTGSDEQYF. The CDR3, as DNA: TGTGCCAGTAGCCCGTGGACAGGATCGGACGAGCAGTACTTC.

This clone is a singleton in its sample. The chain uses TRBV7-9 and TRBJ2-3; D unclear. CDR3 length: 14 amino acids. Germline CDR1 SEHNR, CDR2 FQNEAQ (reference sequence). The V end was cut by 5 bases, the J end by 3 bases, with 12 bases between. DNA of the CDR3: TGTGCCAGCAGCACTACTTCGGGTACAGATACGCAGTATTTT. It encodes CASSTTSGTDTQYF.

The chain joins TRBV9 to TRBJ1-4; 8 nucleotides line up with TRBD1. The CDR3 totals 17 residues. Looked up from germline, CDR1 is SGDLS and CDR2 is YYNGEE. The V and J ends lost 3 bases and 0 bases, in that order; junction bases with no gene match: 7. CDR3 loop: CASSAVTGDATNEKLFF. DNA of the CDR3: TGTGCCAGCAGCGCCGTGACAGGGGATGCAACTAATGAAAAACTGTTTTTT.

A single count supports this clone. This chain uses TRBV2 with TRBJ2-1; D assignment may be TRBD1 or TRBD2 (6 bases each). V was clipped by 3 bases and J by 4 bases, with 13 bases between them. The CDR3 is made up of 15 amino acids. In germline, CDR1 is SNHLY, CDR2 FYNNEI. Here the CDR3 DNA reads TGTGCCAGCAGTGATCGGGGGCTGCCTTACAATGAGCAGTTCTTC. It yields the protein CASSDRGLPYNEQFF.

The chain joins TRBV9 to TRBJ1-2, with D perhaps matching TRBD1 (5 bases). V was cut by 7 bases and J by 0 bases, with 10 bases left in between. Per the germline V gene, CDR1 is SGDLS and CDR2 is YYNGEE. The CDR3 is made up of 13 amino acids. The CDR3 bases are TGTGCCAGCGGGGGGAGCGCTAACTATGGCTACACCTTC. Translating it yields CASGGSANYGYTF.